This is a list of T cell receptor beta chains from one sample in a study of blood T cell repertoires in COVID-19. TCRdb keeps only in-frame clones here, not all; method: immunoSEQ multiplex PCR. The table lists about 55,000 clones, approximately 82% of them singletons, with roughly 5.9% in the top ten. Specimen: peripheral blood. The receptors were sampled from a human donor in a cohort sampled during active or convalescent COVID-19. The CDR3 runs from the conserved cysteine through the conserved F or W. A D gene is named only where the DNA matches it firmly. Size is omitted from some rows. Given values are once, few, many or a class for expanded clones.

TRBJ2-3,NA,TRBV3-1/TRBV3-2,TRBD2,CASTSSGGYTDTQYF,TGTGCCAGCACCTCTAGCGGGGGGTACACAGATACGCAGTATTTT
TRBJ1-5,NA,TRBV10-3,TRBD1,CATHADRGQGSNQPQHF,TGTGCCACCCACGCGGACAGGGGGCAGGGGAGCAATCAGCCCCAGCATTTT
TRBJ2-1,NA,TRBV7-8,TRBD2,CASSFIIAGGQNEQFF,TGTGCCAGCAGCTTTATTATAGCGGGGGGGCAAAATGAGCAGTTCTTC
TRBJ1-5,NA,TRBV19,NA,CASNPMGGDPPQHF,TGTGCCAGTAACCCCATGGGCGGGGATCCGCCCCAGCATTTT
TRBJ2-1,NA,TRBV6-2/TRBV6-3,NA,CASSGEVYNAQFF,TGTGCCAGCAGTGGAGAGGTTTACAATGCGCAGTTCTTC
TRBJ2-3,NA,TRBV10-3,TRBD1,CAIRGQGARTDTQYF,TGTGCCATCAGAGGACAGGGTGCCCGCACAGATACGCAGTATTTT
TRBJ1-4,NA,TRBV9,TRBD1,CASSSQDRAKEKLFF,TGTGCCAGCAGCTCCCAGGACAGGGCTAAGGAAAAACTGTTTTTT
TRBJ1-2,few,TRBV3-1/TRBV3-2,TRBD1,CASRRPGTGGGYTF,TGTGCCAGCAGACGACCCGGGACAGGGGGTGGCTACACCTTC
TRBJ1-3,NA,TRBV5-4,TRBD1,CASSDSGGSGNTIYF,TGTGCCAGCAGCGACTCAGGGGGCTCCGGAAACACCATATATTTT
TRBJ1-5,once,TRBV19,TRBD1,CASSWTGIISNQPQHF,TGTGCCAGTAGCTGGACAGGTATAATAAGCAATCAGCCCCAGCATTTT
TRBJ1-2,NA,TRBV9,NA,CASSESLNYGYTF,TGTGCCAGCAGCGAGAGTCTGAACTATGGCTACACCTTC
TRBJ2-3,NA,TRBV9,TRBD1,CASSVEGALGADTQYF,TGTGCCAGCAGCGTAGAGGGGGCGCTTGGGGCAGATACGCAGTATTTT
TRBJ2-3,once,TRBV30,TRBD2,CAWSVLAGALDTQYF,TGTGCCTGGAGTGTACTAGCGGGGGCCTTAGATACGCAGTATTTT
TRBJ1-2,NA,TRBV7-2,TRBD1,CASSLVGGQGNGYTF,TGTGCCAGCAGCTTAGTTGGGGGACAGGGGAACGGCTACACCTTC
TRBJ1-6,NA,TRBV10-3,TRBD1,CAISPGQGGSYNSPLHF,TGTGCCATCAGTCCGGGACAGGGGGGCTCCTATAATTCACCCCTCCACTTT
TRBJ2-7,NA,TRBV5-6,TRBD1,CASSAQTGHYEQYF,TGTGCCAGCAGCGCCCAGACAGGGCACTACGAGCAGTACTTC
TRBJ2-1,NA,TRBV27,NA,CASSLSGDYNEQFF,TGTGCCAGCAGTTTATCCGGGGACTACAATGAGCAGTTCTTC
TRBJ2-3,NA,TRBV9,NA,CASSPRLPTDTQYF,TGTGCCAGCAGCCCCCGACTGCCCACAGATACGCAGTATTTT
TRBJ2-1,NA,TRBV19,TRBD2,CASSTPGLAYNEQFF,TGTGCCAGTAGTACCCCGGGACTAGCATACAATGAGCAGTTCTTC
TRBJ1-5,NA,TRBV6-2/TRBV6-3,TRBD1,CASSYSGQGASQPQHF,TGTGCCAGCAGTTACTCCGGGCAGGGGGCGAGTCAGCCCCAGCATTTT
TRBJ2-3,NA,TRBV7-9,NA,CASSSPRQGRVVDTQYF,TGTGCCAGCAGCTCCCCCCGGCAGGGGAGGGTTGTGGATACGCAGTATTTT
TRBJ2-2,few,TRBV11-2,NA,CASRPSGGLTGELFF,TGTGCCAGCAGACCATCGGGGGGCCTAACCGGGGAGCTGTTTTTT
TRBJ1-2,NA,TRBV9,NA,CASSVGQGGSYGYIF,TGTGCCAGCAGCGTAGGACAAGGGGGATCCTATGGCTACATCTTC
TRBJ2-1,NA,TRBV12-5,TRBD1,CASGLVHSDRVDNEQFF,TGTGCTAGTGGTTTGGTACACTCCGACAGGGTGGACAATGAGCAGTTCTTC